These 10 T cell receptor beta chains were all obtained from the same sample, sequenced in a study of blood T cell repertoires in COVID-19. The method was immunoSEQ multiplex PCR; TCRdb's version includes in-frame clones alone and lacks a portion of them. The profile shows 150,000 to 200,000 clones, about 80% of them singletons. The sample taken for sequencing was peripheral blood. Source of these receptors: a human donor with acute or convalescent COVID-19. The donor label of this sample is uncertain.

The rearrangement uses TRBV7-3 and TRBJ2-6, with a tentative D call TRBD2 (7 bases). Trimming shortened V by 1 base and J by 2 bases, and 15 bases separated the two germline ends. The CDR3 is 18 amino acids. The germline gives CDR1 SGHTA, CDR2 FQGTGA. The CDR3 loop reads CASSLRAGGGAGANVLTF. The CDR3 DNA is TGTGCCAGCAGCTTAAGGGCTGGGGGGGGCGCTGGGGCCAACGTCCTGACTTTC.

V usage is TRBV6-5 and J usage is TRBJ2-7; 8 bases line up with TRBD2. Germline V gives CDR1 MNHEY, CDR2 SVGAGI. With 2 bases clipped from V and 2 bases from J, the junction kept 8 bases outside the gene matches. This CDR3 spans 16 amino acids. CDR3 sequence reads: CASSYLSGAPTYEQYF. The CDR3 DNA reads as TGTGCCAGCAGTTACCTTAGCGGGGCCCCTACCTACGAGCAGTACTTC.

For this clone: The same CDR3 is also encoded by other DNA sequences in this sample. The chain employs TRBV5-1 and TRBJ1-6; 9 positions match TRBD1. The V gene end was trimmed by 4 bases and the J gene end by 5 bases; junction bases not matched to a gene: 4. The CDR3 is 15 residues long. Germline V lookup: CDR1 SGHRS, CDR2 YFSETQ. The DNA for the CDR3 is TGCGCCAGCAGCCCGGGACAGGGCGATAATTCACCCCTCCACTTT. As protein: CASSPGQGDNSPLHF. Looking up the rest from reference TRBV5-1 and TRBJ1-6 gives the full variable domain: KAGVTQTPRYLIKTRGQQVTLSCSPISGHRSVSWYQQTPGQGLQFLFEYFSETQRNKGNFPGRFSGRQFSNSRSEMNVSTLELGDSALYLCASSPGQGDNSPLHFGNGTRLTVT.

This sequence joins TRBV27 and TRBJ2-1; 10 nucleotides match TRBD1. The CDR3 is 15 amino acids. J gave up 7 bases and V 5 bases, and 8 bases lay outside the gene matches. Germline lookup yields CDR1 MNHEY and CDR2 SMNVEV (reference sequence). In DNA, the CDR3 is TGTGCCAGCAGTCTCCCCGGGACAGGGGTGAATGAGCAGTTCTTC. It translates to CASSLPGTGVNEQFF.

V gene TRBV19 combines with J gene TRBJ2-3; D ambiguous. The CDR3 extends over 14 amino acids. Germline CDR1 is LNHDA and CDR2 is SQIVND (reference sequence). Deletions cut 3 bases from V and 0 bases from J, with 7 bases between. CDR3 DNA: TGTGCCAGTAGTATCGAACATAGCACAGATACGCAGTATTTT. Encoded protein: CASSIEHSTDTQYF.

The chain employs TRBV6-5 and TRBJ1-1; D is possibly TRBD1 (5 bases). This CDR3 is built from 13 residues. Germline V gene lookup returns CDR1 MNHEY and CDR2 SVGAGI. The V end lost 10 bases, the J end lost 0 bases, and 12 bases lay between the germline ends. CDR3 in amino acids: CATGGAMNTEAFF. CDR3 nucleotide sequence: TGTGCCACGGGCGGGGCCATGAACACTGAAGCTTTCTTT.

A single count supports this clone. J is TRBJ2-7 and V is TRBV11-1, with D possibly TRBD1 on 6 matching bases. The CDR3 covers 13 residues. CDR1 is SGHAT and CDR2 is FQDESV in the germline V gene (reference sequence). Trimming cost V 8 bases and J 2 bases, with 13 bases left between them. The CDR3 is CASGRGGPYEQYF. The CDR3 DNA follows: TGTGCCAGCGGCAGGGGCGGCCCCTACGAGCAGTACTTC.

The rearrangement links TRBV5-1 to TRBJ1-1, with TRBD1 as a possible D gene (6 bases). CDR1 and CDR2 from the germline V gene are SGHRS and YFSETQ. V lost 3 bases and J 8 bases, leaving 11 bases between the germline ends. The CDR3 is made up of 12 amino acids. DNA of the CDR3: TGCGCCAGCAGCTGGGATCAGGGGGAAGCTTTCTTT. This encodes CASSWDQGEAFF.

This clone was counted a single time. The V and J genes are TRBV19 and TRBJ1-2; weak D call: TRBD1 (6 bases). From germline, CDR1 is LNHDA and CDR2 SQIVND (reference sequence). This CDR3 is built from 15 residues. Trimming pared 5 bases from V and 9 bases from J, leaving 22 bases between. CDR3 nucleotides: TGTGCCAGTAGTGGGGGGGCCAAGCTTAAGGGGAGCTACACCTTC. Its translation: CASSGGAKLKGSYTF.

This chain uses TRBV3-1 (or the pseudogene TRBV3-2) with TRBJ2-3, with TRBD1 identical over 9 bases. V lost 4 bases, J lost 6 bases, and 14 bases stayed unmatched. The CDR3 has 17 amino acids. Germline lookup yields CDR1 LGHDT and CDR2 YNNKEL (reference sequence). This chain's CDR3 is CASSLGPGQGVYDTQYF. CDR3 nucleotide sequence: TGTGCCAGCAGCCTGGGGCCGGGACAGGGCGTTTATGATACGCAGTATTTT.